One sample yielded the 17 T cell receptor beta chains listed below, sequenced in a study of CXCR3-negative and CXCR3-positive naive CD8 T cells. The study, taken as a whole, reports: Naive cells that were CXCR3-positive had more hydrophobic TRB CDR3s (compared with CXCR3-negative naive cells).

Their cognate antigens are unknown. TRB cDNA libraries were made by UMI-labeled 5' RACE. From its re-call of the 5' RACE reads, TCRdb lists each CDR3 protein once, without DNA. The ten top clones account for 0.4% to 0.45%, within a sample of about 140,000 distinct CDR3 sequences. The sequencing input was naive CXCR3+ CD8+ T cells from blood. As for subset: CD45RO-CCR7+CD27+CD95- naive CD8+ T cells expressing CXCR3 (TNR3+). The source of these receptors is a human donor in good health. Some clones in this sample may be carry-over from other donors' samples.

V gene TRBV20-1 combines with J gene TRBJ2-3; TCRdb's assignment of TRBD2 cannot be checked, as there is no DNA. Germline CDR1 DFQATT, CDR2 SNEGSKA (reference sequence). The CDR3 extends over 16 amino acids. The CDR3: CSARQLTSGLTDTQYF.

The rearrangement uses TRBV7-9 and TRBJ2-5. The germline V gene encodes CDR1 SEHNR and CDR2 FQNEAQ (reference sequence). The CDR3 is 12 residues long. CDR3 protein: CASSSYEETQYF.

The chain combines TRBV29-1 with TRBJ1-2; TCRdb's assignment of TRBD1 cannot be checked, as there is no DNA. CDR3 length: 13 residues. CDR1 and CDR2 from the germline V gene are SQVTM and ANQGSEA. The CDR3 loop is CSARSRDGYGYTF.

The chain links TRBV20-1 to TRBJ1-5. The germline V gene has CDR1 DFQATT and CDR2 SNEGSKA (reference sequence). The CDR3 is made up of 11 amino acids. CDR3 sequence reads: CSGWVIRPQHF.

The gene calls are TRBV12-3 or TRBV12-4 and TRBJ2-3; TCRdb outputs TRBD2, but without DNA this stays unchecked. CDR3 size: 15 residues. CDR3 protein: CASATSGDSTDTQYF.

The chain employs TRBV28 and TRBJ2-5; TCRdb outputs TRBD1, but without DNA this stays unchecked. The germline V gene has CDR1 MDHEN and CDR2 SYDVKM. The CDR3 sequence is 14 residues long. This chain's CDR3 is CASSLGTGRETQYF.

The chain recombines TRBV28 with TRBJ2-1; absent DNA, TCRdb's TRBD2 call cannot be checked. Germline CDR1 reads MDHEN; CDR2 reads SYDVKM. The CDR3 extends over 15 amino acids. This CDR3 is CASRNTLTGYNEQFF.

The chain is built from TRBV5-4 and TRBJ2-1; without DNA, the TCRdb call of TRBD2 cannot be checked. The CDR3 runs 15 residues. The V gene's germline CDR1 is SGHNT and CDR2 YYREEE (reference sequence). The CDR3 here is CASSSPSGHYNEQFF.

The chain combines TRBV21-1 with TRBJ2-7; TCRdb returns TRBD2, unconfirmable since there is no DNA. TRBV21-1 is designated a pseudogene. This CDR3 contains 17 residues. CDR3 amino acids: CASSKGLAGRITYEQYF.

The chain is built from TRBV7-9 and TRBJ2-1; TCRdb's D call, TRBD1, is unchecked because there is no DNA. CDR1 and CDR2 (germline): SEHNR, FQNEAQ (reference sequence). This CDR3 region has 15 residues. The CDR3: CASSLLRGAYNEQFF. The full variable domain, rest sourced from reference TRBV7-9 and TRBJ2-1, is DTGVSQNPRHKITKRGQNVTFRCDPISEHNRLYWYRQTLGQGPEFLTYFQNEAQLEKSRLLSDRFSAERPKGSFSTLEIQRTEQGDSAMYLCASSLLRGAYNEQFFGPGTRLTVL.

This chain uses TRBV28 with TRBJ2-2. The CDR3 totals 14 residues. CDR1 is MDHEN, CDR2 SYDVKM, per germline. The CDR3 reads CASSFRQDTGELFF.

V gene TRBV29-1 combines with J gene TRBJ2-3; TCRdb indicates TRBD1, and absent DNA this call remains unverified. This CDR3 is built from 13 residues. Looked up from germline, CDR1 is SQVTM and CDR2 is ANQGSEA. The CDR3 sequence: CSVVWGATDTQYF.

The chain uses TRBV19 and TRBJ2-1; no DNA is available, so the TRBD1 call from TCRdb remains unchecked. Germline V gene lookup returns CDR1 LNHDA and CDR2 SQIVND (reference sequence). The CDR3 is 13 residues long. The CDR3 region is CASTDRGYNEQFF.

The rearrangement joins TRBV2 to TRBJ2-1. The CDR3 is 14 amino acids. Germline CDR1 and CDR2: SNHLY and FYNNEI. CDR3 amino acids: CASSVDSSYNEQFF. Based on the CDR3 plus reference TRBV2 and TRBJ2-1, the full variable domain is EPEVTQTPSHQVTQMGQEVILRCVPISNHLYFYWYRQILGQKVEFLVSFYNNEISEKSEIFDDQFSVERPDGSNFTLKIRSTKLEDSAMYFCASSVDSSYNEQFFGPGTRLTVL.

The rearrangement links TRBV12-5 to TRBJ2-1. From germline, CDR1 is LGHNT and CDR2 FRNRAP. The CDR3 sequence is 12 residues long. The CDR3 sequence: CASGRNYNEQFF.

The chain is built from TRBV11-2 and TRBJ2-3; TCRdb returns TRBD2, unconfirmable since there is no DNA. The CDR3 is made up of 16 amino acids. CDR1 is SGHAT, CDR2 FQNNGV, per germline. The CDR3 reads CASSSPLAGATDTQYF.

The chain combines TRBV12-3 or TRBV12-4 with TRBJ2-3. There are 14 residues in the CDR3. This CDR3 reads CASLLEQSTDTQYF.